This TCR beta chain was documented in a study of T cell repertoires in cytomegalovirus infection (dated by TCRdb to about 2019). Some background on the complete study: Recently identified HLA-C-restricted CMV epitopes, whose presentation resists viral immunomodulation, were targeted by peptide stimulations together with well-studied HLA-B-restricted epitopes. Donor HLA type was relevant to the analysis, as public TCR beta signatures indicated carriage of CMV infection together with the matching HLA type. Findings and caveats that apply to the study as a whole: Cumulative frequency of public TCR beta family members discriminated carriers of CMV infection plus the relevant HLA type in this cohort and an independent 352-donor cohort. The ex vivo response was dominated by HLA-C-restricted CMV-specific TCR beta clonotypes, which also provided the single most frequent clonotype in two of eight donors.

The sample's treatment or condition label, in plain terms: in vitro stimulation with specific CMV peptide epitopes to enrich CMV-specific T cells. For sequencing, an Illumina HiSeq 1500 was employed. TCRdb reworked the public reads: Q25 trimming with fastp, MiXCR clone assembly, productive beta chains retained. CDR3 protein duplicates are merged, each entry listing the most common genes and DNA. This sample has some 560,000 distinct CDR3 sequences in its table, and under 45% of those were observed once. The ten largest clones add up to roughly 50% of the sample. The CDR3 has 13 amino acids, counting the end cysteine and phenylalanine. The entry retains the CDR3 DNA only, 39 bases that are in frame from base 1. Relative to germline, V is 3 bases shorter and J is 6 bases shorter, with 12 bases between their ends. Sequences SGHTA (CDR1) and FQGNSA (CDR2) are obtained from the germline V gene. With respect to this clonotype: The antigen it binds to is not known. The record has no base qualities; no much larger clone is one base away.

The chain was built from TRBV7-2 and TRBJ2-7; too little of a D gene remains to name it. The TCR was taken from a human donor in good health (CMV status not recorded). Some clones in this sample may be carry-over from other donors' samples. Sequencing was performed on cultured PBMCs, taken from culture after CMV antigen stimulation. The nucleotides read TGTGCCAGCAGCTTGGTAACTTTCGGCGAGCAGTACTTC. Protein translation: CASSLVTFGEQYF.